The rows below give T cell receptor beta chains drawn from one sample of a study of T-cell reconstitution after alpha-beta-depleted transplantation in children. TCRdb reprocessed the PCR reads with MiXCR, giving one entry per CDR3 protein. This table holds about 1,000,000 distinct CDR3 sequences, about 29% found once. The starting material was PBMCs, mostly from graft donor cells, obtained 360 days after TCRalphabeta/CD19-depleted stem cell transplant. Source of these receptors: a boy under three years old who had a stem cell transplant for SCID, so the T cells may come from the graft donor. The CDR3 runs from the conserved cysteine through the conserved F or W. A D gene is named only where the DNA matches it firmly. Not all rows give a size; the values are once, few, many and, for expanded clones, a class.

j_call v_call d_call clone_size cdr3_nt cdr3_aa
TRBJ1-3 TRBV3-1 . . TGTGCCAGCAGCCAAGACCCCCGGACAGATGGAAACACCATATATTTT CASSQDPRTDGNTIYF
TRBJ1-1 TRBV5-1 TRBD1 . TGCGCCAGCAGCCTTAACCCGGGGACAGGGAACACTGAAGCTTTCTTT CASSLNPGTGNTEAFF
TRBJ2-3 TRBV12-3/TRBV12-4 TRBD1 . TGTGCCAGCACCCGGGACAGGGGGCTGAAGGGCACAGATACGCAGTATTTT CASTRDRGLKGTDTQYF
TRBJ2-7 TRBV5-1 . few TGCGCCAGCAGCTTGGATCTGGCGGGGTACGAGCAGTACTTC CASSLDLAGYEQYF
TRBJ2-2 TRBV7-3 TRBD2 few TGTGCCAGCAGTTTAGCGGGGACCCCGGAGCTGTTTTTT CASSLAGTPELFF
TRBJ2-7 TRBV12-3/TRBV12-4 . many TGTGCCAGCAGTTCCGGGGCCTCCTACGAGCAGTACTTC CASSSGASYEQYF
TRBJ2-5 TRBV6-5 TRBD1 . TGTGCCAGCAGTTACGCGCAGGGGGCGAAAGAGACCCAGTACTTC CASSYAQGAKETQYF
TRBJ1-3 TRBV18 . . TGTGCCAGCTCACCGGAGCCGAGCTCTGGAAACACCATATATTTT CASSPEPSSGNTIYF
TRBJ2-7 TRBV20-1 . few TGCAGTGCTAGTAGGGGAACCACCTACGAGCAGTACTTC CSASRGTTYEQYF
TRBJ2-7 TRBV30 TRBD1 . TGTGCCTGGAGTGCCGGGACAGACTACGAGCAGTACTTC CAWSAGTDYEQYF
TRBJ2-3 TRBV7-9 . . TGTGCCAGCAGCTTAGGGCGCTGGTTCACAGATACGCAGTATTTT CASSLGRWFTDTQYF
TRBJ2-7 TRBV4-3 . . TGCGCCAGCAGCCAAGATTCTGGAGGCTACGAGCAGTACTTC CASSQDSGGYEQYF
TRBJ2-2 TRBV12-3/TRBV12-4 . . TGTGCCAGCAGTTCAGAGACAGAAACCGGGGAGCTGTTTTTT CASSSETETGELFF
TRBJ2-3 TRBV5-1 . many TGCGCCAGCAGCTTGGCGGGTAGCGGTGCAGATACGCAGTATTTT CASSLAGSGADTQYF
TRBJ2-1 TRBV29-1 TRBD2 few TGCAGCGTCGATGTAGCGGGGGGGTCCAATGAGCAGTTCTTC CSVDVAGGSNEQFF
TRBJ2-1 TRBV5-5 . many TGTGCCAGCAGCTCGACAGAGGGTTGGAGTTACAATGAGCAGTTCTTC CASSSTEGWSYNEQFF
TRBJ2-7 TRBV6-2/TRBV6-3 . once TGTGCCAGCAGTTACCGCTCCCGGCAGAACTACGAGCAGTACTTC CASSYRSRQNYEQYF
TRBJ2-7 TRBV30 . few TGTGCCTGGAGTCGAGGGGCCGAGCAGTACTTC CAWSRGAEQYF
TRBJ2-1 TRBV5-1 . . TGCGCCAGCAGCTCCCTCCAAGACGGGGGCTCGAGCTCCTACAATGAGCAGTTCTTC CASSSLQDGGSSSYNEQFF
TRBJ1-5 TRBV12-3/TRBV12-4 . . TGTGCCAGCAGTTTACAGGGTAACAATCAGCCCCAGCATTTT CASSLQGNNQPQHF
TRBJ2-1 TRBV6-1 . . TGTGCCAGCATGATCGGGGGTCCCTACAATGAGCAGTTCTTC CASMIGGPYNEQFF
TRBJ1-1 TRBV7-2 . . TGTGCCAGCAACGACAGGCCCAACACTGAAGCTTTCTTT CASNDRPNTEAFF
TRBJ2-7 TRBV20-1 . few TGCAGTGCCGTTAGCGGCTTCTCCTACGAGCAGTACTTC CSAVSGFSYEQYF
TRBJ1-1 TRBV20-1 . few TGCAGTGCTAGAGGACAGTTAAGATTTGAAGCTTTCTTT CSARGQLRFEAFF
TRBJ2-2 TRBV7-9 . few TGTGCCAGTGAGACAGGCCCGAACACCGGGGAGCTGTTTTTT CASETGPNTGELFF
TRBJ2-2 TRBV24-1 . . TGTGCCACCAGTGATCGAGAGAACACCGGGGAGCTGTTTTTT CATSDRENTGELFF